This T cell receptor (beta chain) emerged from a study of cytomegalovirus exposure and HLA in healthy donors. From germline, CDR1 is GTSNPN and CDR2 SVGIG (reference sequence). V lost 4 bases and J 1 base, leaving 7 bases between the germline ends. This CDR3 comprises 13 residues. In the PCR, 60 Vbeta and 13 Jbeta primers were used. The table came from immunoSEQ multiplex PCR; TCRdb's copy has only in-frame clones and leaves some out. The sample has 120,000 to 150,000 clones, around 79% seen once. This rearrangement joins TRBV30 to TRBJ1-4; D not resolved. The sequenced material came from PBMCs. This TCR was sampled from a woman between 40 and 55 years old in good health and CMV-seropositive. The CDR3 region is CAWKEKTNEKLFF. The CDR3 nucleotides read TGTGCCTGGAAGGAGAAAACTAATGAAAAACTGTTTTTT.